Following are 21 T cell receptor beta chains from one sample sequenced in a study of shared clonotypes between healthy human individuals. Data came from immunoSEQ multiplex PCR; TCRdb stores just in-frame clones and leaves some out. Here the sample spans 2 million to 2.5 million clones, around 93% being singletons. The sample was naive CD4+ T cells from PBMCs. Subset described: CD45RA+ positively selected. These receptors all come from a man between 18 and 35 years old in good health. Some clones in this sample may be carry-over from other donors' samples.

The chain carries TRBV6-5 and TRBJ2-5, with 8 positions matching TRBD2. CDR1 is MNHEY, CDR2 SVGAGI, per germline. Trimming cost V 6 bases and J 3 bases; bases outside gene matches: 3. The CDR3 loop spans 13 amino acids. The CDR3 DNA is TGTGCCAGCAGACAACTAGCGGAAGAGACCCAGTACTTC. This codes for CASRQLAEETQYF.

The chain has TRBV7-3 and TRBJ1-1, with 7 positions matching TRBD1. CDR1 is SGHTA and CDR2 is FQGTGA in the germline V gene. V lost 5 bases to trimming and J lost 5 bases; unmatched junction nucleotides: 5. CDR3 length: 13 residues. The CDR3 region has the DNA TGTGCCAGCAGCGACAGGGTGGAGACTGAAGCTTTCTTT. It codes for CASSDRVETEAFF. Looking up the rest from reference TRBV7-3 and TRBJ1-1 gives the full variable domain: GAGVSQTPSNKVTEKGKYVELRCDPISGHTALYWYRQSLGQGPEFLIYFQGTGAADDSGLPNDRFFAVRPEGSVSTLKIQRTERGDSAVYLCASSDRVETEAFFGQGTRLTVV.

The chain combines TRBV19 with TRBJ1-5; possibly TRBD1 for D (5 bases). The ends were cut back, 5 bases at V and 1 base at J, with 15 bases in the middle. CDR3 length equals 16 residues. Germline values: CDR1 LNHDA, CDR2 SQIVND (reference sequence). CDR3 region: CASSYDSGPSNQPQHF. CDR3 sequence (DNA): TGTGCCAGTAGTTACGACAGCGGTCCCAGCAATCAGCCCCAGCATTTT.

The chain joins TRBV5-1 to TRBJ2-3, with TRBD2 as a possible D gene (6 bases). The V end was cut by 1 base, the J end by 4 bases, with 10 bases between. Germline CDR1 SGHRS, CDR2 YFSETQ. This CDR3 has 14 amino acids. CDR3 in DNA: TGCGCCAGCAGCTTGATCGGGAGTCCAGATACGCAGTATTTT. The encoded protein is CASSLIGSPDTQYF.

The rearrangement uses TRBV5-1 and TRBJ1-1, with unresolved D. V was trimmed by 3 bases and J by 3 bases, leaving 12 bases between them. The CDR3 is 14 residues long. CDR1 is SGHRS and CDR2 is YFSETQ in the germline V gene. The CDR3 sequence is CASSSEPLDTEAFF. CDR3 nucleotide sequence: TGCGCCAGCAGCTCGGAACCGTTGGACACTGAAGCTTTCTTT.

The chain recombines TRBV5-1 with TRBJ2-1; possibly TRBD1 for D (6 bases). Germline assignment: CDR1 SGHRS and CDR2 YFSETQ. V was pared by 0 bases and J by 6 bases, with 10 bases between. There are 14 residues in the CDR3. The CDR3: CASSLATRGNEQFF. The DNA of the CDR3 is TGCGCCAGCAGCTTGGCGACCAGGGGCAATGAGCAGTTCTTC.

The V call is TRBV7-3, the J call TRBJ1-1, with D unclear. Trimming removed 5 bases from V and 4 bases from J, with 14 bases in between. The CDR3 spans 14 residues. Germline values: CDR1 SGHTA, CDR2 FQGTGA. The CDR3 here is CASSVDLGSTEAFF. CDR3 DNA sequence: TGTGCCAGCAGCGTCGATCTGGGGAGCACTGAAGCTTTCTTT.

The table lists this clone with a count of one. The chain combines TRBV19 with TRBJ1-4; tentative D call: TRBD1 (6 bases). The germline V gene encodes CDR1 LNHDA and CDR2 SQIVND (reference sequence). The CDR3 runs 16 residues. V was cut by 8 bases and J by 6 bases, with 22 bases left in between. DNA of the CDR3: TGTGCCAGTTCTCGGTGGGGGCAGGGAGTGGATGAAAAACTGTTTTTT. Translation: CASSRWGQGVDEKLFF.

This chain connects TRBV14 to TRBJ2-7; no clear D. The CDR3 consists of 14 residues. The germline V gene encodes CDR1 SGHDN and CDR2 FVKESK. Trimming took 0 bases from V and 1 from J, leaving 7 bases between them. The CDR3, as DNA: TGTGCCAGCAGCCAAGATCACCGATCCTACGAGCAGTACTTC. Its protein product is CASSQDHRSYEQYF. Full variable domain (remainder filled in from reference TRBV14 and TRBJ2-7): EAGVTQFPSHSVIEKGQTVTLRCDPISGHDNLYWYRRVMGKEIKFLLHFVKESKQDESGMPNNRFLAERTGGTYSTLKVQPAELEDSGVYFCASSQDHRSYEQYFGPGTRLTVT.

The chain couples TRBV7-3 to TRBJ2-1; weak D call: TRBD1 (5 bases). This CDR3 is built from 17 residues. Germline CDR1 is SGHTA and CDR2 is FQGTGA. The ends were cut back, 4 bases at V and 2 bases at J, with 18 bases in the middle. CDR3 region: CASSSSGLSGPYNEQFF. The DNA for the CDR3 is TGTGCCAGCAGCTCCTCAGGGCTCAGTGGGCCCTACAATGAGCAGTTCTTC.

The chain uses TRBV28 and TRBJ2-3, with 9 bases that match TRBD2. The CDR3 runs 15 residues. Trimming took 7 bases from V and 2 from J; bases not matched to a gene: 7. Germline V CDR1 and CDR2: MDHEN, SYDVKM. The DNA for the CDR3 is TGTGCCAGCAAGCCTAGCGGGACCTACACAGATACGCAGTATTTT. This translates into CASKPSGTYTDTQYF.

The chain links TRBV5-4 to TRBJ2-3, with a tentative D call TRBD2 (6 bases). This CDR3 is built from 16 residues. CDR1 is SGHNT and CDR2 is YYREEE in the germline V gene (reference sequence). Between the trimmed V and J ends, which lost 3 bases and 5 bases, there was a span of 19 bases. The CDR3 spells CASSSTVGRRGDTQYF. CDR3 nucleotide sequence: TGTGCCAGCAGCTCAACCGTGGGGAGGCGAGGAGATACGCAGTATTTT.

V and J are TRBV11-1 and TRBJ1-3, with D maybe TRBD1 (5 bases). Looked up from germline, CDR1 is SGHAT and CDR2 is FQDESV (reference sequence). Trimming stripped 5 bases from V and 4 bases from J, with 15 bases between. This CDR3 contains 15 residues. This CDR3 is CASSRTGPGGNTIYF. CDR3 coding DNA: TGTGCCAGCAGCCGAACAGGCCCAGGGGGAAACACCATATATTTT.

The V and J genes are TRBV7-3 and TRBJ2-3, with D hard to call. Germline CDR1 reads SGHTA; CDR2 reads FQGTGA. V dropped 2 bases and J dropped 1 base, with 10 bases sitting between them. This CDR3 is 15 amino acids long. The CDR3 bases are TGTGCCAGCAGCTTACAGGCGGCGGGCACAGATACGCAGTATTTT. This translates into CASSLQAAGTDTQYF.

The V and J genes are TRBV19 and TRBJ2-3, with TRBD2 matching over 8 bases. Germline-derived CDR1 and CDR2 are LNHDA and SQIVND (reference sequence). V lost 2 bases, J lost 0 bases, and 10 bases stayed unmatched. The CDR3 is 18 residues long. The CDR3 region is CASSIRGISGASTDTQYF. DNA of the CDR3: TGTGCCAGTAGTATAAGGGGAATTAGCGGGGCTAGCACAGATACGCAGTATTTT.

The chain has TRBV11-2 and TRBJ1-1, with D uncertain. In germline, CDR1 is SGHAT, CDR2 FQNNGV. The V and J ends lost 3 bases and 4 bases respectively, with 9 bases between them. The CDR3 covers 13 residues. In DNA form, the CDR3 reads TGTGCCAGCAGCTTCACCACCACCACTGAAGCTTTCTTT. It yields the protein CASSFTTTTEAFF.

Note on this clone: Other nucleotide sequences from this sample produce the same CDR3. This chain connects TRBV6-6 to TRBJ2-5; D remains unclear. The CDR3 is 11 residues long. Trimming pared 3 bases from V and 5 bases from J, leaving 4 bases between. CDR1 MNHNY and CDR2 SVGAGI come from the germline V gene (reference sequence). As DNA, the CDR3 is TGTGCCAGCAGTTATGGCGAGACCCAGTACTTC. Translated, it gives CASSYGETQYF.

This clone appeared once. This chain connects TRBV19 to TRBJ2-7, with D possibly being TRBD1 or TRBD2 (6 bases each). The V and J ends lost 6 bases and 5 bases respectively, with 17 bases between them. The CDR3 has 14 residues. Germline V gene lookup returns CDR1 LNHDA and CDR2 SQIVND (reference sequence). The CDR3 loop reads CASRKGDRRDEQYF. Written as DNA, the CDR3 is TGTGCCAGTAGAAAGGGAGACAGGAGGGACGAGCAGTACTTC.

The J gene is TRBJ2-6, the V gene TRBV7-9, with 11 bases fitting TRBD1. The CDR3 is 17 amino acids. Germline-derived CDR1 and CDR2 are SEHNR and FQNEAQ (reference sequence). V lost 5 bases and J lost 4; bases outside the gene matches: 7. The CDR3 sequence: CASSTGQGAAGANVLTF. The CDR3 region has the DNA TGTGCCAGCAGCACCGGACAGGGGGCAGCAGGGGCCAACGTCCTGACTTTC.

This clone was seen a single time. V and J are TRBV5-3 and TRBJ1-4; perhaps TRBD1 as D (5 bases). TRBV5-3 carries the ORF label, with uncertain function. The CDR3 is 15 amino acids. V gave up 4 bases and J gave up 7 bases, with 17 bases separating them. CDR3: CARSRNAGGPEKLFF. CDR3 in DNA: TGTGCCAGAAGCCGAAACGCCGGGGGACCTGAAAAACTGTTTTTT.

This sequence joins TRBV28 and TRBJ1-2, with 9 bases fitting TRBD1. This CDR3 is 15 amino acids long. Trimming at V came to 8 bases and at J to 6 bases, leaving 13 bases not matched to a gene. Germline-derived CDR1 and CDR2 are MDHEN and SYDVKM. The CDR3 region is CASWHRDRVFHGYTF. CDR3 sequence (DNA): TGTGCCAGCTGGCACCGGGACAGGGTTTTTCATGGCTACACCTTC.